These 2 T cell receptor beta chains came from one sample sequenced in a study of neurological immune-mediated disorders. Via MiXCR, TCRdb re-called the 5' RACE reads, giving one row per CDR3 protein. This table holds under 85,000 distinct CDR3 sequences, roughly 5% found once. The sequenced sample consisted of PBMCs. The receptors derive from a human donor with multiple sclerosis. The donor label of this sample is uncertain.

This clonotype showed up many times. The chain links TRBV5-1 to TRBJ2-1; D is unresolved. The CDR3 contains 13 residues. Germline V gene lookup returns CDR1 SGHRS and CDR2 YFSETQ. V was pared by 6 bases and J by 3 bases, with 10 bases between. The CDR3 DNA sequence: TGCGCCAGCATAGGTCCAGGCTACAATGAGCAGTTCTTC. Translated: CASIGPGYNEQFF. The entire variable domain, with the rest obtained from reference TRBV5-1 and TRBJ2-1, is as follows: KAGVTQTPRYLIKTRGQQVTLSCSPISGHRSVSWYQQTPGQGLQFLFEYFSETQRNKGNFPGRFSGRQFSNSRSEMNVSTLELGDSALYLCASIGPGYNEQFFGPGTRLTVL.

This clonotype was seen at least ten times. This sequence joins TRBV7-3 and TRBJ1-1; 9 positions match TRBD1. The CDR3 is 13 residues long. The V gene's germline CDR1 is SGHTA and CDR2 FQGTGA. J gave up 4 bases and V 10 bases, and 7 bases lay outside the gene matches. CDR3 bases: TGTGCCACTTCGGGACAGGGATCCACTGAAGCTTTCTTT. Protein: CATSGQGSTEAFF.